One T cell receptor (beta chain) is described in this entry. The assay was immunoSEQ multiplex PCR, and TCRdb's table has in-frame clones only and misses some. Seen here are about 53,000 clones, about 88% observed once, and the top ten hold approximately 1.6%. These data come from a study of OX40 agonist ivuxolimab in advanced cancers. Trimming took off 6 bases at V and 1 base at J, with 4 bases between the two ends. Germline CDR1 and CDR2: KGHSH and LQKENI. The CDR3 sequence is 12 residues long. V gene TRBV18 combines with J gene TRBJ1-5, with D hard to call. The material was CD4+ or CD8+ T cells sorted from blood, obtained in a trial of the OX40 agonist ivuxolimab. The TCR originated in an adult with an advanced solid tumor such as melanoma, head and neck, liver or kidney cancer. CDR3 sequence: CASSESNQPQHF. For the CDR3, the DNA is TGTGCCAGCTCCGAGAGCAATCAGCCCCAGCATTTT.